This TCR beta chain was sequenced in a study of T cell repertoires in cytomegalovirus infection. This clonotype has only one observation. Possible read error: a much larger clone is one base away. Germline V CDR1 and CDR2: LNHDA, SQIVND (reference sequence). The CDR3 contains 15 residues. From the reads, TCRdb called clonotypes with MiXCR, one entry per CDR3 protein. The sample includes 120,000 to 150,000 distinct CDR3 sequences, under 8.5% seen only once; the top ten take approximately 18%. The receptor comes from a human donor in good health (CMV status not recorded). Some clones in this sample may be carry-over from other donors' samples. Sequenced sample: PBMCs. The chain uses TRBV19 and TRBJ2-7, with 11 positions matching TRBD1. This chain's CDR3 is CVSSFGQGAPYEQYF. The CDR3 nucleotides read TGTGTCAGTAGTTTTGGACAGGGGGCCCCCTACGAGCAGTACTTC.